The 8 T cell receptor beta chains given below trace back to one sample, sequenced in a study of Graves' ophthalmopathy and Graves' hyperthyroidism (dated by TCRdb to about 2018). The data were produced on an Illumina HiSeq 2000. For repertoire sequencing, TCR beta CDR3 regions were amplified from RNA transcripts. A first-round RT-PCR used HTBI primers with the Qiagen OneStep RT-PCR kit, followed by a second-round multiplex PCR, size selection and purification. The public reads were quality trimmed at Q25 with fastp and then assembled into clones with MiXCR by TCRdb, keeping productive beta chains. Each entry merges the rows of one CDR3 protein and shows their most common DNA and genes. In all, the sample holds hundreds of thousands of distinct CDR3 sequences, and 22% of those were seen once. More than 5.5% of the sample lies in the top ten. The sequenced sample consisted of peripheral blood. These receptors originate from a young woman with stable Graves' hyperthyroidism. Some clones in this sample may be carry-over from other donors' samples. Donor details come from another sample of the same person, matched by shared clones.

The chain recombines TRBV4-3 with TRBJ2-7; D is uncertain. Trimming removed 1 base from V and 3 bases from J, with 10 bases in between. This CDR3 is 14 amino acids long. In germline, CDR1 is LGHNA, CDR2 YSLEER. CDR3 loop: CASSQARAHYEQYF. The CDR3 DNA is TGCGCCAGCAGCCAAGCCCGGGCACACTACGAGCAGTACTTC.

This clonotype appeared many times. The chain employs TRBV6-1 and TRBJ2-5; 7 bases line up with TRBD1. V shed 6 bases, J shed 0 bases, and the junction held 10 bases outside the gene matches. Germline assignment: CDR1 MNHNS and CDR2 SASEGT. The CDR3 loop spans 16 amino acids. The CDR3 here is CASRQGTEKYQETQYF. The CDR3 DNA is TGTGCCAGCAGGCAGGGGACAGAGAAGTACCAAGAGACCCAGTACTTC.

This clonotype was seen many times. J is TRBJ1-1 and V is TRBV12-3 or TRBV12-4; D perhaps matches TRBD1 (6 bases). This CDR3 comprises 16 residues. Trimming shortened V by 2 bases and J by 2 bases, and 15 bases separated the two germline ends. The CDR3 DNA follows: TGTGCCAGCAGTTTATTCGTCAGGGGATCTAACACTGAAGCTTTCTTT. Amino acids: CASSLFVRGSNTEAFF.

This clonotype was observed many times. V usage is TRBV18 and J usage is TRBJ2-7, with unresolved D. Germline assignment: CDR1 KGHSH and CDR2 LQKENI. This CDR3 has 12 residues. V gave up 2 bases and J gave up 3 bases, with 5 bases separating them. CDR3 sequence: CASSPGYYEQYF. The CDR3 DNA reads as TGTGCCAGCTCACCAGGGTACTACGAGCAGTACTTC.

V gene TRBV24-1 combines with J gene TRBJ1-2, with D unresolved. This CDR3 spans 11 amino acids. CDR1 and CDR2 (germline): KGHDR, SFDVKD. V lost 6 bases to trimming and J lost 8 bases, with 9 bases between them. The CDR3 here is CATSSLRGYTF. The CDR3 DNA sequence: TGTGCCACCAGTTCCCTACGGGGCTACACCTTC.

This clonotype was recorded many times. The rearrangement uses TRBV7-9 and TRBJ1-3; weak D call: TRBD1 (6 bases). CDR3 size: 15 residues. Germline CDR1 is SEHNR and CDR2 is FQNEAQ (reference sequence). V was pared by 5 bases and J by 1 base, with 12 bases between. The CDR3 DNA reads as TGTGCCAGCAGCCTCGGAGGGGGGTCTGGAAACACCATATATTTT. This translates into CASSLGGGSGNTIYF.

The chain links TRBV6-2 or TRBV6-3 to TRBJ1-1; TRBD1 might be the D (6 bases). There are 13 residues in the CDR3. Per the germline V gene, CDR1 is MNHEY and CDR2 is SVGEGT. The germline V and J ends were trimmed by 3 bases and 8 bases, with 13 bases remaining between them. The CDR3, as DNA: TGTGCCAGCAGTTATGGGGGCAGTCACGAAGCTTTCTTT. It yields the protein CASSYGGSHEAFF.

This sequence joins TRBV12-3 or TRBV12-4 and TRBJ1-5; no clear D gene. CDR3 size: 14 residues. With 5 bases removed from V and 4 bases from J, the gap between germline ends came to 12 bases. CDR3 coding DNA: TGTGCCAGCAGTAAACGGACCGCTAATCAGCCCCAGCATTTT. It codes for CASSKRTANQPQHF.